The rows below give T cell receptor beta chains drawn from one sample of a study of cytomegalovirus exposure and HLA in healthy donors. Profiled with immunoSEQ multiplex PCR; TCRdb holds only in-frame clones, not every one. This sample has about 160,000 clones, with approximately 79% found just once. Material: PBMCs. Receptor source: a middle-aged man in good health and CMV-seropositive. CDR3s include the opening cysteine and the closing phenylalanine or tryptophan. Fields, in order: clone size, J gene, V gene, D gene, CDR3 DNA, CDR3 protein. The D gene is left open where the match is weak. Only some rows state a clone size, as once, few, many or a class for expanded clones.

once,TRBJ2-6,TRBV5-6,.,TGTGCCAGCAGCGTCATTACAGGCCCCAACGTCCTGACTTTC,CASSVITGPNVLTF
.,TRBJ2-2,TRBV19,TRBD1,TGTGCCAGTAGCCAGGACAGGGCGGTCACCGGGGAGCTGTTTTTT,CASSQDRAVTGELFF
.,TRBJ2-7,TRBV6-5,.,TGTGCCAGCAGAGATTACAACACCTACGAGCAGTACTTC,CASRDYNTYEQYF
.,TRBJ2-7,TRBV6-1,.,TGTGCCAGCAGTGAGACGGGAAACTACGAGCAGTACTTC,CASSETGNYEQYF
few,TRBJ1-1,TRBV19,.,TGTGCCAGTAGTATAGATCGGGTACGGGAGGGGACTGAAGCTTTCTTT,CASSIDRVREGTEAFF
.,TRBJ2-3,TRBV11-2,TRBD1,TGTGCCAGCAGCCCGACAGGGATGTCAGATACGCAGTATTTT,CASSPTGMSDTQYF
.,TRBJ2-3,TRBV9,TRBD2,TGTGCCAGCAGCACCCTCGGGACTAACACAGATACGCAGTATTTT,CASSTLGTNTDTQYF
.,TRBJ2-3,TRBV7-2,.,TGTGCCAGCAGCCGGACTCACAGCACAGATACGCAGTATTTT,CASSRTHSTDTQYF
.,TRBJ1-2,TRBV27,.,TGTGCCAGCACCCCGGGCGGGGGAAACCCTAACTATGGCTACACCTTC,CASTPGGGNPNYGYTF
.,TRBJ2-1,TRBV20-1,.,TGCAGTGCTAGACTCCCAGGCGAGCAGTTCTTC,CSARLPGEQFF
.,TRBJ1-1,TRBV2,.,TGTGCCAGCAGCCGGGAGGGGAACACTGAAGCTTTCTTT,CASSREGNTEAFF
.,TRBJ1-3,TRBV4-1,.,TGCGCCAGCAGCCAAGGGGAGAATACGGGAAACACCATATATTTT,CASSQGENTGNTIYF
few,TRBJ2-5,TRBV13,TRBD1,TGTGCCAGCAGCTTAGGCCGGGACAGGTTAGAGACCCAGTACTTC,CASSLGRDRLETQYF
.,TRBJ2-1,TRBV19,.,TGTGCCAGTAGTACCCGCCCCGGGTCCTACAATGAGCAGTTCTTC,CASSTRPGSYNEQFF
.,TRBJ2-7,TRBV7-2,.,TGTGCCAGCAGCCCGGGGACTCTTTCCTCCTACGAGCAGTACTTC,CASSPGTLSSYEQYF
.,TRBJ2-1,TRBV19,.,TGTGCCAGTAGTCGACAACAGCCTAATGAGCAGTTCTTC,CASSRQQPNEQFF
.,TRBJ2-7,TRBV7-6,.,TGTGCCAGCAGCTTAGTGGCAGGGCCCTACGAGCAGTACTTC,CASSLVAGPYEQYF
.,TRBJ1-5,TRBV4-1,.,TGCGCCAGCGGTCTTGATAGGCCCCAGCATTTT,CASGLDRPQHF
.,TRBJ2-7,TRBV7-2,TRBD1,TGTGCCAGCAGCCTTAGCGGACAGGGATCCTACGAGCAGTACTTC,CASSLSGQGSYEQYF
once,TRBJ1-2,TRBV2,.,TGTGCCAGCAGACAGGCGGATGGCTACACCTTC,CASRQADGYTF
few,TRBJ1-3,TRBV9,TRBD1,TGTGCCAGCAGTCCTACAGGGGGCCGCGGAAACACCATATATTTT,CASSPTGGRGNTIYF
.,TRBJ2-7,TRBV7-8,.,TGTGCCAGCAGCTTATATGAGGGAGCCTACGAGCAGTACTTC,CASSLYEGAYEQYF
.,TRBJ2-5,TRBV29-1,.,TGCAGCGCCCAAGGGGGAATTGGGTACCAAGAGACCCAGTACTTC,CSAQGGIGYQETQYF
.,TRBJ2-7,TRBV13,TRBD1,TGTGCCAGCAGCTTACAGGCCGCCAGGGGGCATGGTGAGCAGTACTTC,CASSLQAARGHGEQYF
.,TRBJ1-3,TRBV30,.,TGTGCCTGGGGTGTACTCGTCAGGGGCGGAAACACCATATATTTT,CAWGVLVRGGNTIYF
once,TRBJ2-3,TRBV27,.,TGTGCCAGCAGTTTAGAGGGCCACACAGATACGCAGTATTTT,CASSLEGHTDTQYF
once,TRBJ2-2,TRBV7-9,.,TGTTCCAGCAGCTTAGTAGATTTCGGGGAGCTGTTTTTT,CSSSLVDFGELFF
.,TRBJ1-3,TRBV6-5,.,TGTGCCAGCAGTTACTCGGCGGCATCTGGAAACACCATATATTTT,CASSYSAASGNTIYF
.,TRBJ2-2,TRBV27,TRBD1,TGTGCCAGCATGACAGGGGTGACCACCGGGGAGCTGTTTTTT,CASMTGVTTGELFF
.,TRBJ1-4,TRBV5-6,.,TGTGCCAGCAGCTTACGACCACAGGGCATTCATGAAAAACTGTTTTTT,CASSLRPQGIHEKLFF
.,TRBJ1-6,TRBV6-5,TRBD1,TGTGCCAGCAGCTTGACAGGGAAAAATTCACCCCTCCACTTT,CASSLTGKNSPLHF
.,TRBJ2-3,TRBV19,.,TGTGCCAGTAGGGCGGCGGGGAGCACAGATACGCAGTATTTT,CASRAAGSTDTQYF
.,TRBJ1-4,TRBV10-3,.,TGTGCCATCAGTGGTGAGGGTCGTGGTGAAAAACTGTTTTTT,CAISGEGRGEKLFF
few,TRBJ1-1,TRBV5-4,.,TGTGCCAGCAGCTCAGATAACACTGAAGCTTTCTTT,CASSSDNTEAFF
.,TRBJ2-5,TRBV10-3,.,TGTGCCATCAGCGGTGAAGGGGGACCACAAGAGACCCAGTACTTC,CAISGEGGPQETQYF
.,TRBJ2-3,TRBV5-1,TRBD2,TGCGCCAGCAGCTTGAGGGGACTAGAGGCAGATACGCAGTATTTT,CASSLRGLEADTQYF
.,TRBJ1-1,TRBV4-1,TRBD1,TGCGCCAGCAGCCAAGATAGGACAGGGGCAGTGGGTTTCTTT,CASSQDRTGAVGFF
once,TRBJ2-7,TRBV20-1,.,TGCAGTGCTACCGAGTACGAGCAGTACTTC,CSATEYEQYF
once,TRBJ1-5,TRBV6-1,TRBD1,TGTGCCAGCAGACCCGGGACAGTTAGCAATCAGCCCCAGCATTTT,CASRPGTVSNQPQHF
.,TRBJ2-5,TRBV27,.,TGTGCCAGCAGTTTAAACGGTCTAGAGACCCAGTACTTC,CASSLNGLETQYF
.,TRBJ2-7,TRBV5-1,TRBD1,TGCGCCAGCAGCTTGTCAGGGGGCACCTACGAGCAGTACTTC,CASSLSGGTYEQYF
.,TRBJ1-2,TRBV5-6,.,TGTGCCAGCAGCCATTCCGGGGGGAAGGATTATGGCTACACCTTC,CASSHSGGKDYGYTF
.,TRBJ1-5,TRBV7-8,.,TGTGCCAGCAGCTTACGGGGAGGCAATCAGCCCCAGCATTTT,CASSLRGGNQPQHF
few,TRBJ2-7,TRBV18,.,TGTGCCAGCTCACCCCTCTCCGAGACGCCTGCGGGCGAGCAGTACTTC,CASSPLSETPAGEQYF
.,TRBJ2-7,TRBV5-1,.,TGCGCCAGCAGCTTGGGTGGGGGGTACGAGCAGTACTTC,CASSLGGGYEQYF
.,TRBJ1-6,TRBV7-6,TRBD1,TGTGCCAGCAGCATAGACAGGGGACGAACCTATAATTCACCCCTCCACTTT,CASSIDRGRTYNSPLHF
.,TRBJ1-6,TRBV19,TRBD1,TGTGCCAGTAGTTCGGGGGACAGTGCTTCACCCCTCCACTTT,CASSSGDSASPLHF
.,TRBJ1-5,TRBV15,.,TGTGCCACCAGCAGGCCCTGGGGGCGAAGCAATCAGCCCCAGCATTTT,CATSRPWGRSNQPQHF
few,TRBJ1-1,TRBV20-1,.,TGCAGTGCTAGAGTTGGAGCTGAAGCTTTCTTT,CSARVGAEAFF
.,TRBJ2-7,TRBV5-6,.,TGTGCCAGCAGCCCTCGGACGGGAGCCTACGAGCAGTACTTC,CASSPRTGAYEQYF